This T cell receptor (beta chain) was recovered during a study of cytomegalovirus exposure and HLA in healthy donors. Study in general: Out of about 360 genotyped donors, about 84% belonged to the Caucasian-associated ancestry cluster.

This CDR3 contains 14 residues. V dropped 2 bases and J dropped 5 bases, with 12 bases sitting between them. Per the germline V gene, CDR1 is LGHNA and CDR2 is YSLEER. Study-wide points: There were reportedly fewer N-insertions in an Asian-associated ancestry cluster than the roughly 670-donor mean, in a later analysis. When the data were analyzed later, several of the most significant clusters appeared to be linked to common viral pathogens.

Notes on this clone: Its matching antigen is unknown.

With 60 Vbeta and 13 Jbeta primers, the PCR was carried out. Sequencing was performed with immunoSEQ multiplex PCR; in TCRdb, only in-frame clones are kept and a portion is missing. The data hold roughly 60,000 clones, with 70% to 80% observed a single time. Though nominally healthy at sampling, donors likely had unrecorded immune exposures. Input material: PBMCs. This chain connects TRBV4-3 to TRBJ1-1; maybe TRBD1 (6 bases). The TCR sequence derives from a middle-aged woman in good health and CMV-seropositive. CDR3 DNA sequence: TGCGCCAGCAGCCAATTCAGGGGAAGGACTGAAGCTTTCTTT. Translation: CASSQFRGRTEAFF.